This T cell receptor beta chain was found in a study of cytomegalovirus exposure and HLA in healthy donors. Whole-study context: In a later analysis, the 120 or so validation repertoires were reported to have used the same platform as the 600 to 700 first-cohort repertoires.

To note about this clone: Compared with germline, one end of the junction differs, possibly owing to a read error.

The protocol was immunoSEQ multiplex PCR, while the TCRdb copy is restricted to in-frame clones and leaves out a portion. This table holds approximately 99,000 clones, around 85% found once. Donors came from a validation cohort of about 120 subjects, distinct from the first 666-subject cohort. The sample taken for sequencing was PBMCs. This sequence originates from a woman between 18 and 30 years old in good health and CMV-seronegative.

The CDR3 nucleotides read TGTGCCAGCAGCCCGGAGGGGCAAACCACAAATACGCAGTATTTT. Encoded protein: CASSPEGQTTNTQYF. This rearrangement joins TRBV7-9 to TRBJ2-3, with a possible D match to TRBD2 (6 bases). Germline CDR1 is SEHNR and CDR2 is FQNEAQ (reference sequence). The CDR3 contains 15 residues. The full variable domain, with the rest looked up from reference TRBV7-9 and TRBJ2-3, is DTGVSQNPRHKITKRGQNVTFRCDPISEHNRLYWYRQTLGQGPEFLTYFQNEAQLEKSRLLSDRFSAERPKGSFSTLEIQRTEQGDSAMYLCASSPEGQTTNTQYFGPGTRLTVL.